These 27 T cell receptor beta chains originate from one sample sequenced in a study of cytomegalovirus exposure and HLA in healthy donors (dated by TCRdb to about 2017). Library creation used the immunoSEQ multiplex PCR assay. For the multiplex PCR, a mixture combining 60 forward primers for TCR Vbeta segments and 13 reverse primers for TCR Jbeta segments was used. What TCRdb holds here is the immuneACCESS table cut down to in-frame rearrangements. Part of the clones is not present; checked against another copy, under half of the missing clones reflect an unresolved V gene, and the others are unexplained. The table for this sample lists roughly 150,000 clones; 60% to 80% of them were counted only once. Clones ranked in the top ten supply 1.7% of the sample. Sequenced sample: PBMCs. These receptors were obtained from a woman in her twenties or thirties in good health and CMV-seronegative.

J is TRBJ2-7 and V is TRBV2; D is uncertain. CDR1 is SNHLY, CDR2 FYNNEI, per germline. V lost 2 bases and J lost 3, with 5 bases in between. The CDR3 sequence is 12 residues long. For the CDR3, the DNA is TGTGCCAGCAGTGAAACAGACTACGAGCAGTACTTC. This translates into CASSETDYEQYF. The full variable domain, rest sourced from reference TRBV2 and TRBJ2-7, is EPEVTQTPSHQVTQMGQEVILRCVPISNHLYFYWYRQILGQKVEFLVSFYNNEISEKSEIFDDQFSVERPDGSNFTLKIRSTKLEDSAMYFCASSETDYEQYFGPGTRLTVT.

This clone was seen only a few times. This CDR3 is also generated by other DNA sequences in the sample. The chain employs TRBV7-9 and TRBJ1-1; no clear D gene. V gave up 2 bases and J gave up 0 bases, with 7 bases separating them. CDR3 length equals 14 residues. The germline CDR1 and CDR2 sequences are SEHNR and FQNEAQ (reference sequence). In DNA, the CDR3 is TGTGCCAGCAGCTTATCAAGCATGAACACTGAAGCTTTCTTT. This sequence encodes CASSLSSMNTEAFF.

Comment on this clone: One end of the junction fails to match germline, which may point to a read error. The J gene is TRBJ1-3, the V gene TRBV7-9; a weak D match, TRBD1 (5 bases). This CDR3 comprises 8 residues. Germline values: CDR1 SEHNR, CDR2 FQNEAQ (reference sequence). The CDR3 reads CASSAQVF. DNA for the CDR3: TGTGCCAGCAGCGCACAGGTTTTT.

The rearrangement joins TRBV2 to TRBJ2-2; TRBD2 matches 9 bases. V was clipped by 8 bases and J by 6 bases; unmatched bases: 4. This CDR3 comprises 13 residues. Looked up from germline, CDR1 is SNHLY and CDR2 is FYNNEI. The CDR3: CASAGGRAGELFF. CDR3 nucleotides: TGTGCCAGCGCGGGGGGGCGGGCCGGGGAGCTGTTTTTT.

The genes are TRBV2 and TRBJ1-4, with 12 nucleotides matching TRBD1. The CDR3 is 13 amino acids. After removal of 8 bases from V and 7 bases from J, the junction contained 2 bases not matched to a gene. The V gene's germline CDR1 is SNHLY and CDR2 FYNNEI. CDR3 sequence reads: CASGTGGFEKLFF. The CDR3 DNA sequence: TGTGCCAGCGGGACAGGGGGCTTTGAAAAACTGTTTTTT.

The chain uses TRBV7-2 and TRBJ1-4, with 7 bases matching TRBD1. The V gene's germline CDR1 is SGHTA and CDR2 FQGNSA. The CDR3 extends over 15 amino acids. The V gene end was trimmed by 0 bases and the J gene end by 8 bases; junction bases not matched to a gene: 6. The CDR3 reads CASSLAAGGREKLFF. Written as DNA, the CDR3 is TGTGCCAGCAGCTTAGCGGCAGGGGGAAGAGAAAAACTGTTTTTT.

The rearrangement uses TRBV6-1 and TRBJ2-7, with D possibly TRBD1 on 5 matching bases. The V end lost 9 bases, the J end lost 4 bases, and 22 bases lay between the germline ends. CDR1 is MNHNS and CDR2 is SASEGT in the germline V gene. This CDR3 has 15 residues. CDR3 DNA sequence: TGTGCCAGTCGTCAGGGCTCAGGGATTCGGTACGAGCAGTACTTC. It codes for CASRQGSGIRYEQYF.

This clone was picked up one time. The CDR3 loop is CASSSPKGLAGGNEQFF. In DNA form, the CDR3 reads TGCGCCAGCAGTTCCCCAAAGGGACTAGCGGGGGGCAATGAGCAGTTCTTC. The chain recombines TRBV10-2 with TRBJ2-1; 15 nucleotides agree with TRBD2. The CDR3 length is 17 residues. With V trimmed by 5 bases and J by 6 bases, 8 bases remained unmatched. From germline, CDR1 is WSHSY and CDR2 SAAADI.

This chain links TRBV6-1 with TRBJ2-3; the D gene is possibly TRBD2 (6 bases). V lost 2 bases and J 2 bases, leaving 20 bases between the germline ends. The CDR3 contains 18 residues. Germline loops: CDR1 MNHNS, CDR2 SASEGT. CDR3 coding DNA: TGTGCCAGCAGTGAAAGGAGGATGGCAGCGGGTAACACAGATACGCAGTATTTT. As protein: CASSERRMAAGNTDTQYF.

The chain employs TRBV6-1 and TRBJ2-7, with no clear D. Trimming took 3 bases from V and 7 from J, leaving 10 bases between them. The CDR3 totals 12 residues. The V gene's germline CDR1 is MNHNS and CDR2 SASEGT. DNA for the CDR3: TGTGCCAGCAGTGAGAGCGTCTGGGAGCAGTACTTC. Residues: CASSESVWEQYF.

This sequence joins TRBV6-5 and TRBJ2-7; D remains unclear. The CDR3 runs to 15 residues. Per germline, CDR1 MNHEY and CDR2 SVGAGI. Trimming stripped 2 bases from V and 0 bases from J, with 11 bases between. The CDR3 reads CASSYGGTLSYEQYF. For the CDR3, the DNA is TGTGCCAGCAGTTACGGCGGCACCCTCTCCTACGAGCAGTACTTC.

The rearrangement links TRBV4-2 to TRBJ2-3; 8 bases fit TRBD2. Germline V gene data show CDR1 as LGHNA and CDR2 as YNFKEQ. The CDR3 has 16 amino acids. The V and J ends lost 4 bases and 6 bases, in that order; junction bases with no gene match: 12. Written as DNA, the CDR3 is TGTGCCAGCAGCCCCGGGAGGGAGGACGTCGCCGATACGCAGTATTTT. It encodes CASSPGREDVADTQYF.

The chain uses TRBV6-1 and TRBJ2-7; D is uncertain. Deletions cut 5 bases from V and 3 bases from J, with 5 bases between. CDR1 is MNHNS and CDR2 is SASEGT in the germline V gene. CDR3 length equals 11 residues. This CDR3 reads CASSSYYEQYF. The CDR3 DNA sequence: TGTGCCAGCAGTTCTTACTACGAGCAGTACTTC.

The chain links TRBV21-1 to TRBJ2-7; the table's D gene call, TRBD2, was not cross checked with the DNA. TRBV21-1 is a pseudogene locus. There are 16 residues in the CDR3. DNA of the CDR3: TGTGCCAGCAGCAAAATCAAGGCCACCGGACTCTACGAGCAGTACTTC. This codes for CASSKIKATGLYEQYF.

This sequence joins TRBV6-5 and TRBJ1-2; TRBD1 aligns across 7 bases. The V segment lost 4 bases and the J segment 2 bases; nucleotides outside the gene matches: 4. Germline assignment: CDR1 MNHEY and CDR2 SVGAGI. CDR3 length: 14 residues. The CDR3 nucleotides read TGTGCCAGCAGTTCTAGGGACAGAAACTATGGCTACACCTTC. Amino acids: CASSSRDRNYGYTF.

CDR3 sequence: CASSSGGIGAGGRLGGYTF. CDR3 sequence (DNA): TGTGCCAGCAGTTCCGGTGGGATTGGTGCGGGAGGGCGCTTAGGTGGCTACACCTTC. This sequence joins TRBV27 and TRBJ1-2; D gene ambiguous. Looked up from germline, CDR1 is MNHEY and CDR2 is SMNVEV (reference sequence). V dropped 4 bases and J dropped 7 bases, with 31 bases sitting between them. The CDR3 runs 19 residues.

This chain joins TRBV15 and TRBJ2-5, with 7 bases that match TRBD2. Looked up from germline, CDR1 is LNHNV and CDR2 is YYDKDF (reference sequence). The CDR3 is 14 amino acids. Germline trimming cut 3 bases from V and 3 bases from J; bases unmatched to any gene: 4. CDR3 sequence reads: CATSRASGEETQYF. The CDR3 DNA follows: TGTGCCACCAGCAGGGCTAGCGGTGAAGAGACCCAGTACTTC.

CDR3 protein: CASSPHSSKGFAFF. For the CDR3, the DNA is TGTGCCAGCAGCCCCCACTCCTCAAAGGGGTTTGCTTTCTTT. V gene TRBV6-1 combines with J gene TRBJ1-1; D may be TRBD1 (5 bases). The CDR3 is 14 amino acids. Trimming left V 6 bases short and J 11 bases short, with 22 bases between. Germline loops: CDR1 MNHNS, CDR2 SASEGT.

The chain uses TRBV29-1 and TRBJ1-4, with TRBD1 identical over 9 bases. The ends lost 4 bases at V and 3 bases at J; junction bases unmatched: 3. The CDR3 is 14 residues long. Germline CDR1 reads SQVTM; CDR2 reads ANQGSEA. As DNA, the CDR3 is TGCAGCGTTGCGGACAGGGGCGCTAATGAAAAACTGTTTTTT. Its translation is CSVADRGANEKLFF.

This clone was picked up one time. The gene calls are TRBV5-4 and TRBJ2-2, with D unclear. The germline CDR1 and CDR2 sequences are SGHNT and YYREEE (reference sequence). There are 16 residues in the CDR3. V shed 0 bases and J shed 1 base, with 10 bases lying between them. The CDR3 DNA reads as TGTGCCAGCAGCTTGGCCCAAAAACTGAACACCGGGGAGCTGTTTTTT. This encodes CASSLAQKLNTGELFF.

CDR3 coding DNA: TGTGCCAGTAGTATAGTGGGAGGGGATCAGCCCCAGCATTTT. Its translation is CASSIVGGDQPQHF. The chain uses TRBV19 and TRBJ1-5; maybe TRBD1 (5 bases). This CDR3 is 14 amino acids long. Germline V CDR1 and CDR2: LNHDA, SQIVND (reference sequence). V gave up 1 base and J gave up 5 bases, with 9 bases separating them.

CDR3: CASSKLAGGYNEQFF. CDR3 in DNA: TGTGCCAGCAGCAAACTAGCGGGGGGGTACAATGAGCAGTTCTTC. The J gene is TRBJ2-1, the V gene TRBV7-8, with 13 bases lining up with TRBD2. There are 15 residues in the CDR3. Trimming took 5 bases from V and 4 from J; bases not matched to a gene: 2. CDR1 and CDR2 from the germline V gene are SGHVS and FQNEAQ.

This clone turned up a few times. The chain combines TRBV29-1 with TRBJ2-7; the D gene is possibly TRBD1 (6 bases). The V gene lost 2 bases and the J gene lost 5 bases, with 7 bases spanning the gap. CDR1 is SQVTM and CDR2 is ANQGSEA in the germline V gene. The CDR3 is made up of 11 amino acids. The CDR3 coding sequence is TGCAGCGTTGAAAGGGGGAACGAGCAGTACTTC. This translates into CSVERGNEQYF.

The chain combines TRBV2 with TRBJ2-5, with 8 bases aligning to TRBD2. V lost 6 bases to trimming and J lost 5 bases; unmatched junction nucleotides: 11. In germline, CDR1 is SNHLY, CDR2 FYNNEI. The CDR3 runs 15 residues. CDR3 region: CASRANGGGPETQYF. CDR3 sequence (DNA): TGTGCCAGCAGGGCTAACGGGGGGGGTCCTGAGACCCAGTACTTC.

This clone occurred once. The V gene is TRBV2, the J gene TRBJ1-1; D is unresolved. Germline lookup yields CDR1 SNHLY and CDR2 FYNNEI. The CDR3 is 17 residues long. Trimming stripped 4 bases from V and 0 bases from J, with 18 bases between. The CDR3 here is CASSGNGIGTLNTEAFF. The CDR3 DNA sequence: TGTGCCAGCAGTGGAAACGGGATTGGCACTCTGAACACTGAAGCTTTCTTT.

This clone was observed a handful of times. The chain joins TRBV30 to TRBJ2-2; 11 bases agree with TRBD1. V shed 4 bases and J 6 bases; nucleotides not matched to a gene: 10. Germline loops: CDR1 GTSNPN, CDR2 SVGIG (reference sequence). The CDR3 length is 16 residues. CDR3 in DNA: TGTGCCTGGACCGTGGGACAGGGGGGAATGGCCGGGGAGCTGTTTTTT. As protein: CAWTVGQGGMAGELFF.

The CDR3 coding sequence is TGCGCCAGCAGCTTCGTAGGGGGGGCTATAATAACAGATACGCAGTATTTT. The encoded protein is CASSFVGGAIITDTQYF. V gene TRBV5-1 combines with J gene TRBJ2-3; possibly TRBD2 for D (7 bases). Germline lookup yields CDR1 SGHRS and CDR2 YFSETQ. This CDR3 is built from 17 residues. The V end lost 2 bases, the J end lost 3 bases, and 19 bases lay between the germline ends.